The 20 T cell receptor beta chains below come from one sample, sequenced in a study of blood T cells in healthy people across ages. It was with a sample-barcoded 5' primer and a J-beta primer mix that a second PCR of about 6 to 12 cycles was run. From the 5' RACE reads, TCRdb called clonotypes with MiXCR, one entry per CDR3 protein. The sample carries about 650,000 distinct CDR3 sequences, about 50% recorded once. The sequencing input was blood. These receptors all come from a woman of 80 years or more in good health.

Worth noting for this clonotype: A much larger clone differs from this one at a single base, so this may be a read error. This rearrangement joins TRBV20-1 to TRBJ2-7, with D unresolved. The ends were cut back, 5 bases at V and 7 bases at J, with 15 bases in the middle. Germline CDR1 is DFQATT and CDR2 is SNEGSKA (reference sequence). The CDR3 has 12 amino acids. The CDR3 coding sequence is TGCAGTGCTTACCCTGGTGCTAATGAGCAGTACTTC. Protein sequence: CSAYPGANEQYF.

This clonotype was detected ten times or more. The V gene is TRBV20-1, the J gene TRBJ2-1, with 7 bases lining up with TRBD1. From germline, CDR1 is DFQATT and CDR2 SNEGSKA (reference sequence). The CDR3 contains 13 residues. The V gene end was trimmed by 3 bases and the J gene end by 9 bases; junction bases not matched to a gene: 8. CDR3 protein: CSASRDRGTEQFF. The CDR3 coding sequence is TGCAGTGCTAGCCGGGACAGAGGGACTGAGCAGTTCTTC.

The chain links TRBV11-1 to TRBJ1-2, with D uncertain. Trimming stripped 5 bases from V and 3 bases from J, with 13 bases between. This CDR3 is 14 amino acids long. Germline V lookup: CDR1 SGHAT, CDR2 FQDESV (reference sequence). CDR3 DNA sequence: TGTGCCAGCAGCCCTGGAGGAGTGGACTATGGCTACACCTTC. Translated: CASSPGGVDYGYTF.

The chain has TRBV20-1 and TRBJ2-3, with 14 positions matching TRBD2. V was clipped by 1 base and J by 8 bases; unmatched bases: 5. This CDR3 contains 15 residues. Per germline, CDR1 DFQATT and CDR2 SNEGSKA (reference sequence). CDR3 nucleotide sequence: TGCAGTGCTAGAGCGGGGACTAGCGGGGGCCTTACGCAGTATTTT. Its translation is CSARAGTSGGLTQYF.

In the case of this clonotype: A read error may explain this, as a much larger clone is one base away. CDR3 in DNA: TGCGCCAGCACCATAGGGGGGAGCTCCTACAATGAGCAGTACTTC. This codes for CASTIGGSSYNEQYF. This rearrangement joins TRBV5-1 to TRBJ2-7; D is tentatively TRBD1 or TRBD2 (6 bases each). The CDR3 runs 15 residues. Germline CDR1 and CDR2: SGHRS and YFSETQ. V lost 6 bases to trimming and J lost 7 bases, with 23 bases between them.

This clonotype was picked up many times. The rearrangement joins TRBV20-1 to TRBJ2-5; D is possibly TRBD2 (5 bases). The V gene lost 0 bases and the J gene lost 4 bases, with 12 bases spanning the gap. The germline V gene has CDR1 DFQATT and CDR2 SNEGSKA (reference sequence). This CDR3 spans 14 amino acids. As DNA, the CDR3 is TGCAGTGCTAGAGAGATCGCTAGCCCAGAGACCCAGTACTTC. Amino acid sequence: CSAREIASPETQYF.

J is TRBJ1-4 and V is TRBV7-2; a possible D gene is TRBD1 (5 bases). From germline, CDR1 is SGHTA and CDR2 FQGNSA. The V end lost 5 bases, the J end lost 8 bases, and 18 bases lay between the germline ends. The CDR3 extends over 15 amino acids. CDR3 sequence: CASSPPGGVGEKLFF. The CDR3 bases are TGTGCCAGCAGCCCGCCGGGGGGTGTGGGGGAAAAACTGTTTTTT.

This rearrangement joins TRBV29-1 to TRBJ2-7; D is unclear. The V gene's germline CDR1 is SQVTM and CDR2 ANQGSEA. The V and J ends lost 3 bases and 3 bases respectively, with 9 bases between them. CDR3 size: 12 residues. The CDR3 sequence: CSVDSAGYEQYF. The CDR3 nucleotides read TGCAGCGTTGATTCGGCAGGCTACGAGCAGTACTTC.

This clonotype came up a few times. The chain has TRBV7-3 and TRBJ2-2, with D unclear. Germline assignment: CDR1 SGHTA and CDR2 FQGTGA. The length of the CDR3 is 13 residues. The V gene lost 5 bases and the J gene lost 6 bases, with 10 bases spanning the gap. The CDR3 here is CASSLQPAGELFF. The CDR3 nucleotides read TGTGCCAGCAGCCTTCAACCCGCCGGGGAGCTGTTTTTT.

This chain links TRBV12-3 or TRBV12-4 with TRBJ1-1; D is ambiguous. V dropped 5 bases and J dropped 0 bases, with 10 bases sitting between them. This CDR3 is 14 amino acids long. The chain's CDR3 is CASSTGGMNTEAFF. The CDR3 DNA reads TGTGCCAGCAGTACCGGCGGGATGAACACTGAAGCTTTCTTT.

This clonotype was picked up many times. The gene calls are TRBV27 and TRBJ2-3; TRBD1 might be the D (6 bases). The CDR3 sequence is 13 residues long. In germline, CDR1 is MNHEY, CDR2 SMNVEV (reference sequence). Deletions cut 3 bases from V and 9 bases from J, with 13 bases between. CDR3 coding DNA: TGTGCCAGCAGTTTTCAGACAGGCGGCACGCAGTATTTT. Translation gives CASSFQTGGTQYF.

This clonotype has a count of ten or more. The chain has TRBV29-1 and TRBJ1-2; TRBD1 aligns across 9 bases. The CDR3 is 13 amino acids. The V segment lost 6 bases and the J segment 6 bases; nucleotides outside the gene matches: 8. Looked up from germline, CDR1 is SQVTM and CDR2 is ANQGSEA. CDR3 DNA sequence: TGCAGCGTGGATACAACAGGGGGCGATGGCTACACCTTC. The encoded protein is CSVDTTGGDGYTF.

Concerning this clonotype: One end of the junction varies from germline; a read error may be responsible. The chain is built from TRBV3-1 and TRBJ2-1; weak D call: TRBD2 (5 bases). The CDR3 totals 15 residues. CDR1 is LGHDT and CDR2 is YNNKEL in the germline V gene (reference sequence). CDR3 sequence reads: CVSSQELAQGNEQFF. The CDR3, as DNA: TGTGTCAGCAGCCAAGAGTTAGCGCAAGGCAATGAGCAGTTCTTC.

The chain is built from TRBV7-3 and TRBJ2-1; D remains ambiguous. The J call may be incorrect, as the DNA end agrees better with TRBJ2-7. The CDR3 extends over 14 amino acids. Per the germline V gene, CDR1 is SGHTA and CDR2 is FQGTGA. The CDR3 coding sequence is TGTGCCAGCAGCTCCCAAGGTATAGGCAATGAGCAGTACTTC. Translation gives CASSSQGIGNEQYF.

Turning to this clonotype: Possible read error: a much larger clone is one base away. This rearrangement joins TRBV20-1 to TRBJ2-4, with a weak D call TRBD1 (5 bases). V was trimmed by 0 bases and J by 13 bases, leaving 31 bases between them. The CDR3 is 18 residues long. Germline CDR1 is DFQATT and CDR2 is SNEGSKA (reference sequence). The CDR3 is CSARDHRLGVGLYNEQYF. In nucleotides, the CDR3 is TGCAGTGCTAGAGATCACCGGTTAGGGGTGGGCCTATACAATGAGCAGTACTTC.

This clonotype was detected only once. The chain carries TRBV6-1 and TRBJ2-3; possibly TRBD2 for D (5 bases). The length of the CDR3 is 13 residues. V was clipped by 8 bases and J by 2 bases, with 11 bases between them. The germline gives CDR1 MNHNS, CDR2 SASEGT. This CDR3 is CASRGSFTDTQYF. DNA for the CDR3: TGTGCCAGCCGGGGTAGCTTCACAGATACGCAGTATTTT.

This clonotype has only a few counts. J is TRBJ2-6 and V is TRBV6-2 or TRBV6-3; D remains ambiguous. The CDR3 length is 16 residues. Per the germline V gene, CDR1 is MNHEY and CDR2 is SVGEGT. Deletions cut 7 bases from V and 2 bases from J, with 15 bases between. DNA for the CDR3: TGTGCCAGCACTCCTCGTCAGAAAGCTGGGGCCAACGTCCTGACTTTC. The encoded protein is CASTPRQKAGANVLTF.

The chain carries TRBV15 and TRBJ2-7; D gene unclear. CDR1 is LNHNV, CDR2 YYDKDF, per germline (reference sequence). The CDR3 spans 16 residues. V gave up 0 bases and J gave up 0 bases, with 12 bases separating them. CDR3 amino acids: CATSREGNPGSYEQYF. CDR3 DNA sequence: TGTGCCACCAGCAGAGAGGGTAACCCTGGCTCCTACGAGCAGTACTTC.

The chain couples TRBV11-2 to TRBJ2-3; D perhaps matches TRBD2 (5 bases). V gave up 5 bases and J gave up 6 bases, with 15 bases separating them. The CDR3 length is 14 residues. CDR1 is SGHAT and CDR2 is FQNNGV in the germline V gene. CDR3 region: CASSPRGLRDTQYF. The CDR3 DNA is TGTGCCAGCAGCCCCCGAGGGCTTAGGGATACGCAGTATTTT.

The rearrangement links TRBV2 to TRBJ2-7; 9 bases fit TRBD2. Judging by the DNA end, TRBJ2-5 fits better; the J call may be wrong. The CDR3 extends over 17 amino acids. Germline V gives CDR1 SNHLY, CDR2 FYNNEI. The CDR3 DNA is TGTGCCAGCAGTGCGGAGCGGGAGGTCCCCAACCTAGAGACCCAGTACTTC. This gives the protein CASSAEREVPNLETQYF.